The next 20 T cell receptor beta chains were all read from a single sample in a study of T-cell memory formation after mild COVID-19. TCRdb re-analysed the 5' RACE reads in MiXCR, keeping a single row per CDR3 protein. The sample has 140,000 or so distinct CDR3 sequences, more than 13% seen once. The sequencing sample was made of PBMCs or a T cell subset sorted from them (not recorded which). The receptor source for this set is an adult woman who had mild COVID-19 (a few samples of this study predate the infection). Cell type and time point are not known.

The sample holds a few counts of this clonotype. The chain has TRBV15 and TRBJ2-3; 7 positions match TRBD2. V lost 5 bases to trimming and J lost 4 bases; unmatched junction nucleotides: 9. Germline V gives CDR1 LNHNV, CDR2 YYDKDF (reference sequence). The CDR3 consists of 15 residues. The CDR3 coding sequence is TGTGCCACCAGCCGAGCACTAGCGCCGGCAGATACGCAGTATTTT. Protein product: CATSRALAPADTQYF.

V usage is TRBV7-2 and J usage is TRBJ2-1, with D perhaps matching TRBD1 (5 bases). The CDR3 totals 15 residues. Trimming shortened V by 1 base and J by 7 bases, and 14 bases separated the two germline ends. From germline, CDR1 is SGHTA and CDR2 FQGNSA. The CDR3 region is CASSLVTGHANEQFF. Here the CDR3 DNA reads TGTGCCAGCAGCTTAGTAACAGGTCACGCGAATGAGCAGTTCTTC.

The table lists this clonotype with a few counts. The chain uses TRBV13 and TRBJ2-7; 8 bases agree with TRBD1. The CDR3 is 15 residues long. Germline V lookup: CDR1 PRHDT, CDR2 FYEKMQ (reference sequence). V was pared by 3 bases and J by 3 bases, with 7 bases of the junction left unmatched. The CDR3 coding sequence is TGTGCCAGCAGCTTTGGGACAGGTGACGGCTACGAGCAGTACTTC. This gives the protein CASSFGTGDGYEQYF.

This clonotype was observed a few times. The chain uses TRBV7-9 and TRBJ2-5; D is possibly TRBD1 (5 bases). The germline CDR1 and CDR2 sequences are SEHNR and FQNEAQ (reference sequence). Trimming cost V 1 base and J 5 bases, with 11 bases left between them. The CDR3 spans 14 residues. DNA of the CDR3: TGTGCCAGCAGCTTAGGGGGCGTCGTGGAGACCCAGTACTTC. Its protein product is CASSLGGVVETQYF.

This clonotype was counted only a few times. The rearrangement joins TRBV7-9 to TRBJ2-1; D unclear. Trimming stripped 2 bases from V and 7 bases from J, with 9 bases between. The CDR3 consists of 13 residues. Germline CDR1 and CDR2: SEHNR and FQNEAQ (reference sequence). CDR3 DNA: TGTGCCAGCAGCTTAACCACTGGTAATGAGCAGTTCTTC. Its translation: CASSLTTGNEQFF.

In this sample, this clonotype turned up a few times. This chain joins TRBV24-1 and TRBJ1-3, with unresolved D. This CDR3 region has 14 residues. Deletions cut 4 bases from V and 0 bases from J, with 6 bases between. The V gene's germline CDR1 is KGHDR and CDR2 SFDVKD. CDR3 nucleotides: TGTGCCACCAGTGACCCGAACTCTGGAAACACCATATATTTT. This translates into CATSDPNSGNTIYF.

This clonotype appeared a few times. This chain uses TRBV7-9 with TRBJ2-1; no definite D call. CDR1 and CDR2 from the germline V gene are SEHNR and FQNEAQ (reference sequence). V was pared by 0 bases and J by 5 bases, with 5 bases between. The CDR3 has 13 residues. CDR3 nucleotide sequence: TGTGCCAGCAGCTTAGCGCCCAACAATGAGCAGTTCTTC. This gives the protein CASSLAPNNEQFF.

This clonotype was picked up one time. This chain uses TRBV7-3 with TRBJ2-6; 9 bases align to TRBD1. The germline V gene has CDR1 SGHTA and CDR2 FQGTGA. Trimming took 1 base from V and 0 from J; bases not matched to a gene: 7. There are 19 residues in the CDR3. In DNA form, the CDR3 reads TGTGCCAGCAGCTTAATTGTACAGGGGGCTTACTCTGGGGCCAACGTCCTGACTTTC. Translating gives CASSLIVQGAYSGANVLTF.

The V and J genes are TRBV20-1 and TRBJ2-7, with TRBD2 matching 11 bases. There are 13 residues in the CDR3. V was clipped by 5 bases and J by 6 bases; unmatched bases: 6. Germline assignment: CDR1 DFQATT and CDR2 SNEGSKA (reference sequence). Here the CDR3 DNA reads TGCAGTGCTCCTAGCGGGGGGCCCTTCGAGCAGTACTTC. It encodes CSAPSGGPFEQYF.

The J gene is TRBJ2-1, the V gene TRBV11-1; TRBD1 or TRBD2 may be the D gene (5 bases each). CDR3 length: 18 residues. V lost 4 bases and J 5 bases, leaving 24 bases between the germline ends. Per germline, CDR1 SGHAT and CDR2 FQDESV (reference sequence). In nucleotides, the CDR3 is TGTGCCAGCAGCTCCCTCAGCGTACCGGGACGTAAGGACAATGAGCAGTTCTTC. It yields the protein CASSSLSVPGRKDNEQFF. The full variable domain, completed using reference TRBV11-1 and TRBJ2-1, is EAEVAQSPRYKITEKSQAVAFWCDPISGHATLYWYRQILGQGPELLVQFQDESVVDDSQLPKDRFSAERLKGVDSTLKIQPAELGDSAMYLCASSSLSVPGRKDNEQFFGPGTRLTVL.

In this sample, this clonotype turned up many times. This rearrangement joins TRBV2 to TRBJ2-7, with 8 bases that match TRBD1. This CDR3 comprises 17 residues. With V trimmed by 1 base and J by 0 bases, 8 bases remained unmatched. Germline V lookup: CDR1 SNHLY, CDR2 FYNNEI. For the CDR3, the DNA is TGTGCCAGCAGTGAAGTCGACAGGGGTCAAAGCTCCTACGAGCAGTACTTC. It translates to CASSEVDRGQSSYEQYF.

This chain connects TRBV20-1 to TRBJ2-5, with TRBD1 as a possible D gene (7 bases). V lost 0 bases to trimming and J lost 4 bases, with 18 bases between them. The germline gives CDR1 DFQATT, CDR2 SNEGSKA (reference sequence). CDR3 length equals 16 residues. The CDR3 spells CSARDPWDSGGETQYF. DNA for the CDR3: TGCAGTGCTAGAGATCCTTGGGACTCAGGGGGAGAGACCCAGTACTTC.

There are a few counts of this clonotype. J is TRBJ2-7 and V is TRBV19; 7 bases fit TRBD2. V shed 8 bases and J 2 bases; nucleotides not matched to a gene: 12. Germline assignment: CDR1 LNHDA and CDR2 SQIVND (reference sequence). The CDR3 is made up of 15 amino acids. CDR3 sequence (DNA): TGTGCCAGTCAAAGAAGCGGGGAGGGTACCTACGAGCAGTACTTC. Translated, it gives CASQRSGEGTYEQYF.

CDR3 nucleotide sequence: TGTGCCAGCAGTCCTCTCGGTAGCGTGGAGCTGTTTTTT. This sequence encodes CASSPLGSVELFF. The chain couples TRBV6-5 to TRBJ2-2; TRBD2 might be the D (5 bases). CDR1 is MNHEY, CDR2 SVGAGI, per germline. Trimming stripped 5 bases from V and 10 bases from J, with 14 bases between. This CDR3 region has 13 residues.

The chain recombines TRBV5-6 with TRBJ2-1, with D perhaps matching TRBD2 (5 bases). Germline V lookup: CDR1 SGHDT, CDR2 YYEEEE. The CDR3 contains 13 residues. Trimming removed 4 bases at V and 9 bases at J, with 14 bases between. The CDR3 spells CASSAGWLGEQFF. CDR3 nucleotide sequence: TGTGCCAGCAGCGCGGGTTGGTTGGGTGAGCAGTTCTTC.

The table lists this clonotype with a few counts. V is TRBV7-9 and J is TRBJ2-1; D is unresolved. CDR1 and CDR2 from the germline V gene are SEHNR and FQNEAQ (reference sequence). The CDR3 has 13 residues. The germline V and J ends were trimmed by 2 bases and 0 bases, with 2 bases remaining between them. The CDR3: CASSLISYNEQFF. In nucleotides, the CDR3 is TGTGCCAGCAGCTTAATCTCCTACAATGAGCAGTTCTTC.

This chain links TRBV5-4 with TRBJ1-1, with 11 positions matching TRBD1. Germline CDR1 reads SGHNT; CDR2 reads YYREEE (reference sequence). With 5 bases clipped from V and 7 bases from J, the junction kept 10 bases outside the gene matches. The CDR3 consists of 15 residues. The CDR3 region is CASRVGTGGRIEAFF. CDR3 DNA sequence: TGTGCCAGCAGAGTGGGGACAGGGGGTAGAATTGAAGCTTTCTTT.

The rearrangement links TRBV6-5 to TRBJ1-3; the match to TRBD1 covers 8 bases. The CDR3 has 16 residues. Looked up from germline, CDR1 is MNHEY and CDR2 is SVGAGI. V trimming: 5 bases; J trimming: 4 bases; junction bases outside the gene matches: 10. The CDR3 protein is CASSPTTGGAGNTIYF. In nucleotides, the CDR3 is TGTGCCAGCAGTCCCACCACAGGGGGAGCGGGAAACACCATATATTTT.

This clonotype was found a few times. The CDR3 sequence: CASSLGYRGSEAFF. DNA for the CDR3: TGTGCCAGCAGCTTGGGCTACAGGGGGAGTGAAGCTTTCTTT. The chain joins TRBV5-6 to TRBJ1-1, with 8 bases matching TRBD1. CDR3 length: 14 amino acids. Unmatched junction bases numbered 5, after V lost 0 bases and J lost 7 bases. Germline loops: CDR1 SGHDT, CDR2 YYEEEE.

This clonotype was detected a few times. V usage is TRBV7-9 and J usage is TRBJ2-7; 7 bases are a match to TRBD2. Germline V lookup: CDR1 SEHNR, CDR2 FQNEAQ (reference sequence). The CDR3 sequence is 16 residues long. Trimming removed 7 bases from V and 0 bases from J; junction bases left unmatched: 12. The CDR3 here is CASTPSAGANSYEQYF. The CDR3 DNA follows: TGTGCCAGCACCCCCAGTGCGGGAGCGAACTCCTACGAGCAGTACTTC.